This passage covers 22 T cell receptor beta chains from one sample sequenced in a study of T cells after yellow fever vaccination. TCRdb passed the 5' RACE reads through MiXCR, listing each CDR3 protein once. The sample lists a few hundred thousand distinct CDR3 sequences; about 19% were seen once. The sequencing used PBMCs, collected before the yellow fever booster vaccination. These receptor sequences come from a man younger than 30 who received the YFV17D yellow fever vaccine.

This clonotype was observed a handful of times. The chain has TRBV20-1 and TRBJ2-7; D uncertain. The germline CDR1 and CDR2 sequences are DFQATT and SNEGSKA (reference sequence). V was clipped by 4 bases and J by 3 bases, with 7 bases between them. This CDR3 is 11 amino acids long. CDR3 coding DNA: TGCAGTGCTACCGACAACTACGAGCAGTACGTC. It specifies CSATDNYEQYV.

This clonotype was seen only a few times. CDR3: CASSLGPASDEQYF. For the CDR3, the DNA is TGCGCCAGCAGCTTGGGACCGGCTTCCGACGAGCAGTACTTC. This sequence joins TRBV5-1 and TRBJ2-7; no clear D gene. The CDR3 runs to 14 residues. Trimming removed 0 bases from V and 5 bases from J, with 12 bases in between. The germline V gene encodes CDR1 SGHRS and CDR2 YFSETQ.

This clonotype has a handful of counts. The V gene is TRBV25-1, the J gene TRBJ2-1, with a tentative D call TRBD2 (6 bases). The CDR3 is 16 residues long. The germline V gene has CDR1 MGHDK and CDR2 SYGVNS. Deletions cut 2 bases from V and 5 bases from J, with 16 bases between. The CDR3 coding sequence is TGTGCCAGCAGTGAACGGGGGAAGGGCCCGAACAATGAGCAGTTCTTC. Its protein is CASSERGKGPNNEQFF.

This clonotype was found a few times. The chain recombines TRBV6-5 with TRBJ2-2; no clear D gene. The CDR3 totals 13 residues. The V and J ends lost 4 bases and 6 bases respectively, with 9 bases between them. Germline V gene sequence: CDR1 MNHEY, CDR2 SVGAGI. CDR3 bases: TGTGCCAGCAGTTCTTCTTCGTCCGGGGAGCTGTTTTTT. Translation gives CASSSSSSGELFF.

A few counts support this clonotype. The chain carries TRBV24-1 and TRBJ2-1; D remains unclear. The CDR3 sequence is 11 residues long. Germline V gives CDR1 KGHDR, CDR2 SFDVKD. V was trimmed by 9 bases and J by 4 bases, leaving 6 bases between them. CDR3 in amino acids: CATAGYNEQFF. CDR3 bases: TGTGCCACCGCTGGATACAATGAGCAGTTCTTC.

This clonotype turned up a few times. The chain recombines TRBV12-3 or TRBV12-4 with TRBJ2-7; 10 nucleotides agree with TRBD1. The CDR3 runs to 14 residues. V gave up 7 bases and J gave up 0 bases; unmatched junction bases: 3. In nucleotides, the CDR3 is TGTGCCAGCACCTGGACAGGGGGCTCCTACGAGCAGTACTTC. Protein product: CASTWTGGSYEQYF.

This clonotype was recorded many times. The chain carries TRBV7-9 and TRBJ2-3; 7 nucleotides match TRBD1. CDR1 and CDR2 from the germline V gene are SEHNR and FQNEAQ (reference sequence). The CDR3 extends over 15 amino acids. V was pared by 1 base and J by 2 bases, with 3 bases of the junction left unmatched. CDR3 sequence reads: CASSLGTGSTDTQYF. DNA of the CDR3: TGTGCCAGCAGCTTAGGGACAGGATCCACAGATACGCAGTATTTT. Full variable domain (outside the CDR3, taken from reference TRBV7-9 and TRBJ2-3): DTGVSQNPRHKITKRGQNVTFRCDPISEHNRLYWYRQTLGQGPEFLTYFQNEAQLEKSRLLSDRFSAERPKGSFSTLEIQRTEQGDSAMYLCASSLGTGSTDTQYFGPGTRLTVL.

The genes are TRBV20-1 and TRBJ2-1, with 10 nucleotides matching TRBD2. CDR1 is DFQATT, CDR2 SNEGSKA, per germline (reference sequence). This CDR3 contains 16 residues. J gave up 4 bases and V 0 bases, and 6 bases lay outside the gene matches. The DNA for the CDR3 is TGCAGTGCTAGAGACGATAGCGGGGGGCCTTACAATGAGCAGTTCTTC. The encoded protein is CSARDDSGGPYNEQFF.

The chain recombines TRBV12-3 or TRBV12-4 with TRBJ2-3, with D perhaps matching TRBD1 or TRBD2 (6 bases each). Trimming shortened V by 2 bases and J by 5 bases, and 14 bases separated the two germline ends. This CDR3 comprises 15 residues. CDR3 sequence: CASSLWGARGDTQYF. CDR3 sequence (DNA): TGTGCCAGCAGTTTATGGGGGGCGCGGGGAGATACGCAGTATTTT.

Only a few counts were recorded for this clonotype. This chain links TRBV6-5 with TRBJ2-1; 9 bases map to TRBD2. This CDR3 spans 17 amino acids. Germline lookup yields CDR1 MNHEY and CDR2 SVGAGI. Unmatched junction bases numbered 10, after V lost 2 bases and J lost 5 bases. CDR3 sequence: CASSYRVSSGGNNEQFF. The CDR3 DNA is TGTGCCAGCAGTTACAGGGTCAGTAGCGGGGGTAACAATGAGCAGTTCTTC.

The chain combines TRBV7-2 with TRBJ2-3; D not certain. In germline, CDR1 is SGHTA, CDR2 FQGNSA. The ends were cut back, 3 bases at V and 3 bases at J, with 10 bases in the middle. CDR3 length: 14 amino acids. The CDR3 loop is CASSFYTVTDTQYF. The CDR3 DNA reads as TGTGCCAGCAGCTTTTACACGGTTACAGATACGCAGTATTTT. The entire variable domain, with the rest obtained from reference TRBV7-2 and TRBJ2-3, is as follows: GAGVSQSPSNKVTEKGKDVELRCDPISGHTALYWYRQSLGQGLEFLIYFQGNSAPDKSGLPSDRFSAERTGGSVSTLTIQRTQQEDSAVYLCASSFYTVTDTQYFGPGTRLTVL.

V usage is TRBV5-1 and J usage is TRBJ1-5, with 7 bases that match TRBD1. The V segment lost 4 bases and the J segment 5 bases; nucleotides outside the gene matches: 6. Germline CDR1 is SGHRS and CDR2 is YFSETQ. CDR3 size: 14 residues. CDR3 amino acids: CASSPQGGDQPQHF. CDR3 nucleotides: TGCGCCAGCAGCCCGCAGGGGGGCGATCAGCCCCAGCATTTT.

This rearrangement joins TRBV7-2 to TRBJ2-3; 11 nucleotides agree with TRBD2. CDR1 is SGHTA, CDR2 FQGNSA, per germline. This CDR3 is 15 amino acids long. The V gene end was trimmed by 5 bases and the J gene end by 6 bases; junction bases not matched to a gene: 7. CDR3 region: CASSPTLAGADTQYF. The CDR3 DNA sequence: TGTGCCAGCAGCCCAACACTAGCGGGGGCCGATACGCAGTATTTT. The whole variable domain, filled in from reference TRBV7-2 and TRBJ2-3, reads GAGVSQSPSNKVTEKGKDVELRCDPISGHTALYWYRQSLGQGLEFLIYFQGNSAPDKSGLPSDRFSAERTGGSVSTLTIQRTQQEDSAVYLCASSPTLAGADTQYFGPGTRLTVL.

The V call is TRBV2, the J call TRBJ2-5; TRBD2 matches 8 bases. This CDR3 is 15 amino acids long. Germline lookup yields CDR1 SNHLY and CDR2 FYNNEI. J gave up 1 base and V 5 bases, and 6 bases lay outside the gene matches. CDR3 sequence (DNA): TGTGCCAGCAGTCTCCTAGCGGGCCTCCAAGAGACCCAGTACTTC. Translation: CASSLLAGLQETQYF.

The CDR3 sequence is CASSLVGFPTYEQYF. The CDR3 DNA reads TGTGCCAGCAGCCTCGTGGGATTTCCCACCTACGAGCAGTACTTC. The chain combines TRBV27 with TRBJ2-7, with D unresolved. V lost 6 bases and J 2 bases, leaving 17 bases between the germline ends. This CDR3 is built from 15 residues. CDR1 is MNHEY, CDR2 SMNVEV, per germline (reference sequence).

The sample holds a few counts of this clonotype. The V call is TRBV21-1, the J call TRBJ1-6. TRBV21-1 is annotated as a pseudogene. The CDR3 is made up of 18 amino acids. The CDR3 nucleotides are TGTGCCAGCAGCAAAGGCCTAGGGTTCGGGTCCTATAATTCACCCCTCCACTTT. Translating it yields CASSKGLGFGSYNSPLHF.

Only a few counts were recorded for this clonotype. This chain uses TRBV7-9 with TRBJ2-6; 8 bases map to TRBD1. The trim removed 6 bases at V and 4 bases at J, leaving 5 bases unmatched. The CDR3 sequence is 15 residues long. Germline lookup yields CDR1 SEHNR and CDR2 FQNEAQ (reference sequence). Here the CDR3 DNA reads TGTGCCAGCAGACCGACAGGGGCCGGGGCCAACGTCCTGACTTTC. It codes for CASRPTGAGANVLTF.

The table lists this clonotype with a few counts. This rearrangement joins TRBV11-2 to TRBJ2-1; 9 nucleotides align to TRBD2. Germline V gene lookup returns CDR1 SGHAT and CDR2 FQNNGV. After removal of 6 bases from V and 9 bases from J, the junction contained 12 bases not matched to a gene. The CDR3 totals 15 residues. CDR3 in DNA: TGTGCCAGCAGTCCCCTCGGACTAGCGATGGGTGAGCAGTTCTTC. Its protein product is CASSPLGLAMGEQFF.

In this sample, this clonotype turned up a few times. This chain connects TRBV21-1 to TRBJ2-7; the D segment call TRBD1 is taken from the table without a DNA check. TRBV21-1 is an annotated pseudogene. This CDR3 spans 12 amino acids. The CDR3 region is CARSRGHREQYV. The CDR3 bases are TGTGCCAGGAGCAGGGGGCATCGCGAGCAGTACGTC.

The genes are TRBV10-1 and TRBJ2-7; D is possibly TRBD1 (5 bases). Looked up from germline, CDR1 is WNHNN and CDR2 is SYGVQD (reference sequence). The CDR3 has 13 amino acids. V lost 2 bases and J lost 6, with 11 bases in between. CDR3 sequence: CASSEPGMAEQYF. The CDR3 nucleotides read TGCGCCAGCAGTGAGCCAGGGATGGCCGAGCAGTACTTC.

This clonotype was recorded once. The chain has TRBV9 and TRBJ1-3; no firm D call. The CDR3 runs 12 residues. V was clipped by 3 bases and J by 9 bases, with 10 bases between them. The germline CDR1 and CDR2 sequences are SGDLS and YYNGEE. Here the CDR3 reads CASSAVRSTIYF. In DNA form, the CDR3 reads TGTGCCAGCAGCGCCGTCCGAAGCACCATATATTTT.

CDR3 DNA sequence: TGTGCCAGCAGCCAAGATGGTCTTTCCTTGGGATTCTTC. Translating gives CASSQDGLSLGFF. V usage is TRBV3-1 and J usage is TRBJ2-1; D call uncertain. CDR1 is LGHDT, CDR2 YNNKEL, per germline (reference sequence). The CDR3 totals 13 residues. V shed 0 bases and J shed 16 bases, with 16 bases lying between them.